A single sample is the source of the 26 T cell receptor beta chains below, sequenced in a study of sequential checkpoint blockade in melanoma (dated by TCRdb to the late 2010s). The treatment or condition label of this sample denotes: randomized to nivolumab then ipilimumab (arm A) or the reverse (arm B). Libraries were constructed by the immunoSEQ multiplex PCR assay. TCRdb obtained this table from immuneACCESS and retained in-frame rearrangements with V and J assigned. These tables miss some clones; where compared with another copy, unresolved V genes account for less than half of the shortfall, and the remainder is unexplained. For this sample there are 9,900 or so clones; around 30% appear just once. About 24% of the sample belongs to the ten largest clones. The sample in question was tumor tissue (inferred from file names), obtained from a patient given nivolumab and ipilimumab in sequence. The receptors here all came from a human donor with melanoma.

The CDR3 is CASSLAMGRDNSPLHF. CDR3 sequence (DNA): TGTGCCAGCAGCTTGGCGATGGGGCGTGATAATTCACCCCTCCACTTT. The rearrangement links TRBV11-3 to TRBJ1-6, with D possibly matching TRBD1 (5 bases). The CDR3 runs 16 residues. Germline V CDR1 and CDR2: SGHNT, YENEEA. V shed 3 bases and J shed 5 bases, with 14 bases lying between them.

The rearrangement links TRBV6-8 to TRBJ2-7; D uncertain. The CDR3 is made up of 14 amino acids. Trimming took off 8 bases at V and 0 bases at J, with 14 bases between the two ends. In germline, CDR1 is MNHGY, CDR2 SAAAGT. The CDR3 sequence is CASHGVLSSYEQYF. The CDR3 bases are TGTGCCAGCCACGGTGTCCTAAGCTCCTACGAGCAGTACTTC.

The table lists this clone with a few counts. The chain has TRBV6-8 and TRBJ2-6; D gene unclear. The CDR3 is 16 amino acids. V lost 11 bases, J lost 1 base, and 18 bases lay in between. Germline V gene sequence: CDR1 MNHGY, CDR2 SAAAGT. CDR3 protein: CAVLSVTPSGANVLTF. CDR3 coding DNA: TGTGCCGTCCTCAGCGTCACCCCTTCTGGGGCCAACGTCCTGACTTTC.

The CDR3 sequence is CASRDRGNEQFF. In nucleotides, the CDR3 is TGTGCCAGCCGGGACAGGGGAAATGAGCAGTTCTTC. The chain carries TRBV6-8 and TRBJ2-1; 10 bases map to TRBD1. CDR1 is MNHGY, CDR2 SAAAGT, per germline. The CDR3 totals 12 residues. The V segment lost 8 bases and the J segment 7 bases; nucleotides outside the gene matches: 2.

This clone occurred many times. CDR3: CASSLGDRERETQYF. As DNA, the CDR3 is TGCGCCAGCAGCTTGGGTGACAGGGAGAGGGAGACCCAGTACTTC. The rearrangement joins TRBV23-1 to TRBJ2-5; TRBD1 matches at 7 bases. TRBV23-1 carries the ORF label, with uncertain function. The CDR3 runs 15 residues. The V and J ends lost 6 bases and 5 bases, in that order; junction bases with no gene match: 12.

The chain couples TRBV5-1 to TRBJ1-4, with D maybe TRBD1 (6 bases). V was clipped by 4 bases and J by 6 bases, with 13 bases between them. Germline V lookup: CDR1 SGHRS, CDR2 YFSETQ. This CDR3 is 14 amino acids long. The CDR3 loop is CASSPRDIDEKLFF. In DNA form, the CDR3 reads TGCGCCAGCAGCCCCCGGGACATCGATGAAAAACTGTTTTTT.

This clone was seen a few times. The chain employs TRBV18 and TRBJ2-7; D gene ambiguous. The CDR3 is made up of 13 amino acids. CDR1 and CDR2 (germline): KGHSH, LQKENI. The V and J ends lost 5 bases and 6 bases respectively, with 14 bases between them. CDR3 nucleotides: TGTGCCAGCTCAAATGACCTAATGGGCGAGCAGTACTTC. It is translated as CASSNDLMGEQYF.

This rearrangement joins TRBV28 to TRBJ2-7, with TRBD2 as a possible D gene (6 bases). The CDR3 is 13 residues long. The germline V gene encodes CDR1 MDHEN and CDR2 SYDVKM. Trimming removed 6 bases from V and 8 bases from J, with 17 bases in between. For the CDR3, the DNA is TGTGCCAGCAGCCCTAACCTACGGGGGAAGCAGTACTTC. Protein sequence: CASSPNLRGKQYF. Together with reference TRBV28 and TRBJ2-7, the CDR3 gives the full variable domain: DVKVTQSSRYLVKRTGEKVFLECVQDMDHENMFWYRQDPGLGLRLIYFSYDVKMKEKGDIPEGYSVSREKKERFSLILESASTNQTSMYLCASSPNLRGKQYFGPGTRLTVT.

This chain connects TRBV4-1 to TRBJ1-2; no clear D. Trimming shortened V by 1 base and J by 2 bases, and 8 bases separated the two germline ends. This CDR3 is 14 amino acids long. Germline-derived CDR1 and CDR2 are MGHRA and YSYEKL. CDR3 protein: CASSQARGNYGYTF. The CDR3 DNA is TGCGCCAGCAGCCAAGCGCGCGGCAACTATGGCTACACCTTC.

The chain uses TRBV11-3 and TRBJ2-1; TRBD1 agrees at 10 bases. The V gene end was trimmed by 2 bases and the J gene end by 8 bases; junction bases not matched to a gene: 12. Per the germline V gene, CDR1 is SGHNT and CDR2 is YENEEA. The CDR3 totals 17 residues. DNA for the CDR3: TGTGCCAGCAGCTTATCCCCGTGGACAGGGGGTTTCGATGAGCAGTTCTTC. Residues: CASSLSPWTGGFDEQFF.

The chain joins TRBV14 to TRBJ2-2; 7 bases are a match to TRBD1. CDR1 is SGHDN and CDR2 is FVKESK in the germline V gene. With 3 bases clipped from V and 5 bases from J, the junction kept 12 bases outside the gene matches. The CDR3 spans 17 residues. The CDR3 spells CASSHPGTVGMTGELFF. DNA for the CDR3: TGTGCCAGCAGCCATCCCGGGACAGTGGGGATGACCGGGGAGCTGTTTTTT.

V is TRBV6-8 and J is TRBJ1-5, with a possible D match to TRBD1 (5 bases). Trimming took off 5 bases at V and 0 bases at J, with 14 bases between the two ends. This CDR3 comprises 16 residues. Per the germline V gene, CDR1 is MNHGY and CDR2 is SAAAGT. CDR3 nucleotides: TGTGCCAGCAGTGGCCAGGGTTTGTCTAGCAATCAGCCCCAGCATTTT. Protein sequence: CASSGQGLSSNQPQHF.

This clone was counted a few times. The V call is TRBV11-3, the J call TRBJ2-2, with TRBD1 matching 7 bases. The CDR3 contains 16 residues. Trimming removed 3 bases from V and 0 bases from J; junction bases left unmatched: 4. The germline CDR1 and CDR2 sequences are SGHNT and YENEEA. The CDR3, as DNA: TGTGCCAGCAGCTTTTCGGGACAGCCGAACACCGGGGAGCTGTTTTTT. Translation: CASSFSGQPNTGELFF.

The gene calls are TRBV6-8 and TRBJ2-5, with 7 positions matching TRBD2. Germline CDR1 is MNHGY and CDR2 is SAAAGT. V gave up 2 bases and J gave up 3 bases; unmatched junction bases: 9. CDR3 length equals 16 residues. CDR3 loop: CASSYGFLAGEETQYF. The DNA of the CDR3 is TGTGCCAGCAGTTACGGCTTCCTTGCGGGGGAAGAGACCCAGTACTTC.

This clone was detected a few times. This sequence joins TRBV6-8 and TRBJ1-2, with 8 bases lining up with TRBD1. The junction had 14 bases not matched to a gene; V was cut back by 6 bases and J by 8 bases. Germline CDR1 reads MNHGY; CDR2 reads SAAAGT. CDR3 size: 15 residues. The CDR3 spells CASRRTGGLIEGYTF. The CDR3 DNA follows: TGTGCCAGCAGGAGAACAGGGGGTTTGATAGAGGGCTACACCTTC.

V usage is TRBV9 and J usage is TRBJ1-3, with D unclear. V was trimmed by 6 bases and J by 0 bases, leaving 13 bases between them. The CDR3 covers 15 residues. Germline assignment: CDR1 SGDLS and CDR2 YYNGEE. The CDR3 sequence: CASMKDTISGNTIYF. CDR3 nucleotides: TGTGCCAGCATGAAAGACACGATCTCTGGAAACACCATATATTTT.

The chain links TRBV18 to TRBJ2-5; either TRBD1 or TRBD2 may fit D (5 bases each). V lost 1 base to trimming and J lost 5 bases, with 11 bases between them. This CDR3 region has 14 residues. CDR1 is KGHSH and CDR2 is LQKENI in the germline V gene. CDR3 sequence (DNA): TGTGCCAGCTCACCACAGGCCGGGGCGGAGACCCAGTACTTC. Translating gives CASSPQAGAETQYF. Based on the CDR3 plus reference TRBV18 and TRBJ2-5, the full variable domain is NAGVMQNPRHLVRRRGQEARLRCSPMKGHSHVYWYRQLPEEGLKFMVYLQKENIIDESGMPKERFSAEFPKEGPSILRIQQVVRGDSAAYFCASSPQAGAETQYFGPGTRLLVL.

This rearrangement joins TRBV5-1 to TRBJ2-1; 13 bases align to TRBD2. The CDR3 covers 17 residues. The germline gives CDR1 SGHRS, CDR2 YFSETQ. V trimming: 4 bases; J trimming: 10 bases; junction bases outside the gene matches: 14. The CDR3 bases are TGCGCCAGCAGCCACGGGACTAGCGGGGCCGAGGTCTGGGAGCAGTTCTTC. It codes for CASSHGTSGAEVWEQFF.

There are many counts of this clone. This chain links TRBV11-3 with TRBJ2-3, with 14 bases fitting TRBD2. Germline trimming cut 5 bases from V and 7 bases from J; bases unmatched to any gene: 5. The CDR3 runs 15 residues. Germline CDR1 is SGHNT and CDR2 is YENEEA. DNA of the CDR3: TGTGCCAGCAGCGAGGGACTAGCGGGGGTGAATACGCAGTATTTT. Translated, it gives CASSEGLAGVNTQYF.

The chain recombines TRBV7-6 with TRBJ1-1; 9 bases align to TRBD1. Trimming removed 5 bases from V and 6 bases from J; junction bases left unmatched: 16. The germline gives CDR1 SGHVS, CDR2 FNYEAQ. This CDR3 has 17 residues. Here the CDR3 reads CASSGRGGQGVFAEAFF. The CDR3 DNA reads as TGTGCCAGCAGCGGGAGGGGGGGACAGGGAGTGTTTGCTGAAGCTTTCTTT.

The CDR3 region has the DNA TGTGCCAGCACTGGACAGGGGGCGGATGAAAAACTGTTTTTT. It yields the protein CASTGQGADEKLFF. This sequence joins TRBV6-8 and TRBJ1-4; the match to TRBD1 covers 11 bases. The CDR3 totals 14 residues. Trimming at V came to 7 bases and at J to 6 bases, leaving 4 bases not matched to a gene. Germline V gene lookup returns CDR1 MNHGY and CDR2 SAAAGT.

V is TRBV25-1 and J is TRBJ1-1; 10 bases line up with TRBD1. The CDR3 totals 15 residues. The J segment lost 3 bases and the V segment lost 3 bases, leaving 4 bases of the junction unmatched. The germline V gene encodes CDR1 MGHDK and CDR2 SYGVNS. The CDR3 DNA is TGTGCCAGCAGTGAGGCCGGGACAGGGGACACTGAAGCTTTCTTT. This gives the protein CASSEAGTGDTEAFF.

The rearrangement uses TRBV19 and TRBJ2-7; 9 positions match TRBD1. This CDR3 comprises 16 residues. The V gene's germline CDR1 is LNHDA and CDR2 SQIVND (reference sequence). The junction had 11 bases not matched to a gene; V was cut back by 3 bases and J by 5 bases. The CDR3 bases are TGTGCCAGTAGTATTACAACGCGGGGACAGGGTAACGAGCAGTACTTC. This translates into CASSITTRGQGNEQYF.

This clone was counted only a few times. The chain employs TRBV6-8 and TRBJ2-5, with a weak D call TRBD2 (5 bases). The V end was cut by 7 bases, the J end by 13 bases, with 19 bases between. Germline-derived CDR1 and CDR2 are MNHGY and SAAAGT. The CDR3 contains 12 residues. CDR3 sequence (DNA): TGTGCCAGCACCCACGAAGCGGATCGCCGGTACTTC. Translating it yields CASTHEADRRYF.

The table lists this clone with a few counts. The chain employs TRBV4-1 and TRBJ2-5; 11 bases fit TRBD1. CDR1 is MGHRA, CDR2 YSYEKL, per germline. This CDR3 region has 17 residues. V lost 2 bases, J lost 4 bases, and 9 bases stayed unmatched. The DNA of the CDR3 is TGCGCCAGCAGCCAATCGTTCCGGGACAGGGGGATAGAGACCCAGTACTTC. This sequence encodes CASSQSFRDRGIETQYF.

The V and J genes are TRBV29-1 and TRBJ2-1; D is perhaps TRBD1 (5 bases). The length of the CDR3 is 14 residues. CDR1 is SQVTM and CDR2 is ANQGSEA in the germline V gene. Trimming cost V 1 base and J 4 bases, with 11 bases left between them. The CDR3 is CSVEGRGGYNEQFF. Written as DNA, the CDR3 is TGCAGCGTTGAAGGTAGGGGTGGGTACAATGAGCAGTTCTTC.